This T cell receptor beta chain is drawn from a study of T cell responses to AZD1222 COVID-19 vaccine (dated by TCRdb to the early 2020s). In terms of the full investigation: TCR sequencing covered fewer than 250 trial participants: approximately 200 given two doses of AZD1222 and 26 given two doses of MenACWY control vaccine. Enrollment into the trials was organized by age into subgroups of 18-55, 56-69 and 70-plus years, and those subgroups contained roughly 150, 30 and 60 TCR-sequenced participants, respectively.

The CDR3 regions of human TCRbeta chains were analyzed by immunosequencing. The paper's data handling went like this. Repertoire TCRs were matched against a reference library of SARS-CoV-2-specific TCRs generated with the MIRA antigen-specificity platform. Breadth was defined as the fraction of unique TCRs that were SARS-CoV-2-associated, and depth was defined as the fraction of total T cells that were SARS-CoV-2-associated. Using the MIRA data, each spike-specific TCR was assigned both to the spike region to which the TCR was reactive and to a CD4 or CD8 class. Log10-transformed breadth and depth values were compared by one-way ANOVA with Sidak's multiple comparisons tests. Drawn from immuneACCESS, this table holds only the in-frame rearrangements with V and J called that TCRdb kept. Clones are partly lost; checked studies trace under half to an unresolved V gene and leave the rest unexplained. V and J calls and clone size are given by that table; D and trimming were obtained from the DNA. Recorded for this sample are about 130,000 clones; just over 85% of them occurred a single time. The top ten constitute around 20% of the sample.

What the study reported, not specific to this receptor: The whole spike protein was spanned by vaccine-associated CD4 TCRs, and dominant responses were seen in regions 160-218 and 743-854. Epitopes outside the regions mutated in the B.1.351 and B.1.1.7 variants were reportedly recognized by nearly half of the unique spike-specific TCRs. Because no day 14 peak-response samples were available, the repertoires could be characterized only after the peak T cell response. Only five to seven AZD1222 recipients were SARS-CoV-2 seropositive at baseline, limiting conclusions about previously exposed vaccinees. The 56-69-year group was small, and its depth increase did not reach significance, likely because of low power. Participants were mostly white British, with more females than males. The authors suggested clonal diversity may have been underestimated. After two AZD1222 doses, spike-specific TCR breadth and depth were significantly higher than at day 0 and than in MenACWY recipients.

Explained via the paper, the time point label denotes: baseline before first vaccination. This specimen's treatment or condition label, interpreted: meningococcal conjugate vaccine given as trial control. Samples from vaccinated people were obtained from the UK trials COV001 and COV002, which included a single-blind randomized controlled phase 2/3 trial of AZD1222 (ChAdOx1 nCoV-19) in healthy adults. For TCRbeta chain sequencing, PBMC samples from trial participants were taken at day 0 and at day 28 after the second dose. A remark on this clone: Its antigen remains unidentified. No qualities accompany the bases; no much larger clone lies one base away.

The germline V gene (reference sequence) supplies CDR1 GTSNPN and CDR2 SVGIG. The CDR3 has 18 amino acids, counting the end cysteine and phenylalanine. The DNA shown is the 54-base CDR3, in frame from base 1. Trimming takes 0 bases off V and 6 bases off J; junction bases not matched to a gene: 17. This receptor was obtained from an adult in good health. The chain joins TRBV30 to TRBJ1-5, with TRBD1 matching 7 junction bases. The sequences come from peripheral blood, collected on day 0 of MenACWY control vaccination. The DNA reads as follows: TGTGCCTGGAGTGTTCCGGGCGGGGTGGCAGGGGGACGTCAGCCCCAGCATTTT. It encodes CAWSVPGGVAGGRQPQHF.